This TCR beta chain was identified in a study of blood T cell repertoires in COVID-19. In the original analysis: Quantification of nucleated cells was approximated via reference gene primer amplification. Profiled with immunoSEQ multiplex PCR; TCRdb holds only in-frame clones, not every one. V and J calls and clone size follow that table, whereas D and trimming were derived from the DNA. The table shows approximately 100,000 clones, with over 70% occurring only once. This CDR3 has 15 amino acids. The germline V gene encodes CDR1 SGHNT and CDR2 YYREEE (reference sequence). V gave up 1 base and J gave up 0 bases, with 8 bases separating them.

The chain carries TRBV5-4 and TRBJ2-1, with D perhaps TRBD1 (5 bases). The clonotype comes from a human donor with acute or convalescent COVID-19. The donor label of this sample is uncertain. Input material: peripheral blood. The CDR3 loop is CASSLSTGSYNEQFF. The CDR3 region has the DNA TGTGCCAGCAGCTTGTCAACAGGCTCCTACAATGAGCAGTTCTTC.